This TCR beta chain was retrieved from a study of CD8 T cells in Susac syndrome. Study-wide context: Among the Susac syndrome patients sequenced, five or six had active disease and under 10 were in remission.

J lost 3 bases, V lost 6 bases, and 8 bases had no gene match. This CDR3 has 16 amino acids. The germline V gene has CDR1 KGHDR and CDR2 SFDVKD. The RNA, 0.5 to 1 ug, was put through reverse transcription using random hexamers. Amplification of TCR beta CDR3 used immunoSEQ multiplex PCR across 54 Vbeta and 13 Jbeta. One entry per CDR3 protein, called by TCRdb with MiXCR from the immunoSEQ multiplex PCR reads. Here the sample spans 210,000 or so distinct CDR3 sequences, 94% being singletons. This chain uses TRBV24-1 with TRBJ2-1; 9 bases are shared with TRBD2. The clonotype was recovered from a human donor with Susac syndrome. The specimen sequenced was CD4+ T cells from PBMCs. CDR3 loop: CATSRGSGGYYNEQFF. For the CDR3, the DNA is TGTGCCACCAGTCGCGGTAGCGGGGGTTACTACAATGAGCAGTTCTTC.